Included here is one T cell receptor (beta chain) sequence, with context. Its specificity is not known. V gave up 9 bases and J gave up 0 bases, with 17 bases separating them. Germline V lookup: CDR1 ENHRY, CDR2 SYGVKD. The CDR3 totals 15 residues. Measured with immunoSEQ multiplex PCR; TCRdb has only the in-frame clones, and not every one. The sample consists of 2 million to 2.5 million clones, about nine tenths of them appearing once. This sample is part of a study of shared clonotypes between healthy human individuals. Study details: Every donor yielded three CD4 naive, three CD4 memory, two CD8 naive and one CD8 memory plate. Findings and caveats of the study: When compared with the clonotypes that were shared by all four sorted-subset donors, the non-shared clonotypes turned out to have lower generation probabilities.

The chain uses TRBV10-3 and TRBJ1-1; the D gene is possibly TRBD1 (5 bases). Sequencing was carried out using naive CD4+ T cells from PBMCs. Subset described: CD45RA+ positively selected. This TCR was sampled from a man between 18 and 29 years old in good health. Some clones in this sample may be carry-over from other donors' samples. The CDR3 region is CAISGQVGLNTEAFF. CDR3 bases: TGTGCCATTTCAGGCCAGGTGGGGCTGAACACTGAAGCTTTCTTT.